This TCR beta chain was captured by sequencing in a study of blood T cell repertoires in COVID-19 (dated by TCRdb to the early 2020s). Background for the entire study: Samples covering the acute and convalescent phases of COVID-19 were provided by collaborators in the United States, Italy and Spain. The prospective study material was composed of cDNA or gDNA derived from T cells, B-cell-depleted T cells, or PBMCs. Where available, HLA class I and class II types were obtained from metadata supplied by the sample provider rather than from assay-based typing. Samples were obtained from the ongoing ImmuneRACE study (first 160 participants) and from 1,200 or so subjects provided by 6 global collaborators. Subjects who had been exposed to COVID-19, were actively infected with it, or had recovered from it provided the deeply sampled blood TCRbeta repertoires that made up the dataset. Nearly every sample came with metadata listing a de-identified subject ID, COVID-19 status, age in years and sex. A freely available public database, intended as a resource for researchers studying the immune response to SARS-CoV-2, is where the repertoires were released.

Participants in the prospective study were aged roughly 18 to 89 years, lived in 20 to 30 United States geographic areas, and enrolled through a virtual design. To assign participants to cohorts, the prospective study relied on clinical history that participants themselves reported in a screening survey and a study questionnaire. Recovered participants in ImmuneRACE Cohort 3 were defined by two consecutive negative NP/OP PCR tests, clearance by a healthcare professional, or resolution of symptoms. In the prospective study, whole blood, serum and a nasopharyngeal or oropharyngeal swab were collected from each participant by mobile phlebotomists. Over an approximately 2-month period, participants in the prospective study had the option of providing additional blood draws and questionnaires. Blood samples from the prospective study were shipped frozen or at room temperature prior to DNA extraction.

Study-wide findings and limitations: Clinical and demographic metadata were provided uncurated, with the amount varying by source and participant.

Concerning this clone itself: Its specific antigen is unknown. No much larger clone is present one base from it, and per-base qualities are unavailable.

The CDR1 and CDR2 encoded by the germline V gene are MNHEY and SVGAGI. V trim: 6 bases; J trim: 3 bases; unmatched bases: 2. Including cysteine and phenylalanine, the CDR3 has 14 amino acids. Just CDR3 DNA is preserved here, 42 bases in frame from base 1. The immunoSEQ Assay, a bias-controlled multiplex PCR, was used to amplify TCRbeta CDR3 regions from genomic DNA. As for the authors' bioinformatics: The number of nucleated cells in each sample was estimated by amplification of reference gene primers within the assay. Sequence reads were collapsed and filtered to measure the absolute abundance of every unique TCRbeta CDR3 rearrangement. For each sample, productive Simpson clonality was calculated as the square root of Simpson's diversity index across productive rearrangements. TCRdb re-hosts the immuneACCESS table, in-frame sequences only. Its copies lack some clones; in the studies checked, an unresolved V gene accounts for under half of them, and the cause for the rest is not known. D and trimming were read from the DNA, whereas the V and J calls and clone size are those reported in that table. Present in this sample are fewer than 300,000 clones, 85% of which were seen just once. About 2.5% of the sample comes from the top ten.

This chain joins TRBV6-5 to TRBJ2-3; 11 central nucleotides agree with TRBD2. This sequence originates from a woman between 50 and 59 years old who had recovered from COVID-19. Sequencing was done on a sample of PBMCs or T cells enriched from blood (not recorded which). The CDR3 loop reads CASRLAGETDTQYF. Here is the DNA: TGTGCCAGCAGACTAGCGGGGGAAACAGATACGCAGTATTTT.